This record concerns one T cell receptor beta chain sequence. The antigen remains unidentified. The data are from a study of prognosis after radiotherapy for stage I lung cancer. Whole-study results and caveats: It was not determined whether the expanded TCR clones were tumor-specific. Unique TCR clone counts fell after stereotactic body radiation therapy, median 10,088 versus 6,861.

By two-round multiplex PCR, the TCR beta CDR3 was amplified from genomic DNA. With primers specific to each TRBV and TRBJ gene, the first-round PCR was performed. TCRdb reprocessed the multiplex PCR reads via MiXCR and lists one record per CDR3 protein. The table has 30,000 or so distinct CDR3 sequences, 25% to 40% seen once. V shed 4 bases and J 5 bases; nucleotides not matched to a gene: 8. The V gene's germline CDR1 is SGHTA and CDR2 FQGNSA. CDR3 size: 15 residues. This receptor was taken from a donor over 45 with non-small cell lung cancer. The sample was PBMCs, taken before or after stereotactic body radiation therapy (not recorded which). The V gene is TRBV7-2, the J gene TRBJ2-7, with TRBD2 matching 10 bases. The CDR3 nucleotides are TGTGCCAGCAGCTCTCTAGTAGCGGGAGGTGACGAGCAGTACTTC. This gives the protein CASSSLVAGGDEQYF.